Presented here are 26 T cell receptor beta chains from one specimen sequenced in a study of identical twins. TCRdb called the 5' RACE reads again in MiXCR, with one record for every CDR3 protein. The data show under 900,000 distinct CDR3 sequences, 9% to 15% seen once. This sample also appeared in a second study, on yellow fever vaccine responses in identical twins.

The sequenced sample was PBMCs. Every receptor here comes from a woman under 30 in good health.

The count of this clonotype is one. V gene TRBV5-6 combines with J gene TRBJ2-7; D is uncertain. Germline CDR1 is SGHDT and CDR2 is YYEEEE. The germline V and J ends were trimmed by 4 bases and 3 bases, with 14 bases remaining between them. The CDR3 consists of 14 residues. The DNA for the CDR3 is TGTGCCAGCAGCACCCGACATAATTACTACGAGCAGTACGTC. This encodes CASSTRHNYYEQYV.

This chain connects TRBV20-1 to TRBJ2-1; the D gene is possibly TRBD2 (6 bases). Germline V gene data show CDR1 as DFQATT and CDR2 as SNEGSKA (reference sequence). The CDR3 loop spans 13 amino acids. V was shortened by 8 bases and J by 1 base, with 12 bases between the two germline ends. The CDR3 DNA reads as TGCAGTACAGCGGGCATATCCTACAATGAGCAGTTCTTC. Residues: CSTAGISYNEQFF.

The table lists this clonotype with a few counts. The J gene is TRBJ2-5, the V gene TRBV2; possibly TRBD1 for D (6 bases). The CDR3 extends over 14 amino acids. Trimming cost V 5 bases and J 1 base, with 11 bases left between them. Germline V CDR1 and CDR2: SNHLY, FYNNEI. The DNA of the CDR3 is TGTGCCAGCAGTATACAGGGTTTCCAAGAGACCCAGTACTTC. Its protein is CASSIQGFQETQYF.

Ten or more counts support this clonotype. The rearrangement links TRBV5-6 to TRBJ2-7, with D perhaps TRBD2 (5 bases). CDR3 length equals 15 residues. V gave up 0 bases and J gave up 0 bases, with 10 bases separating them. CDR1 and CDR2 from the germline V gene are SGHDT and YYEEEE. The CDR3 spells CASSLVSAGSYEQYF. CDR3 bases: TGTGCCAGCAGCTTGGTCTCGGCGGGCTCCTACGAGCAGTACTTC.

The chain recombines TRBV10-3 with TRBJ1-5; D is ambiguous. The germline V gene encodes CDR1 ENHRY and CDR2 SYGVKD. The germline V and J ends were trimmed by 0 bases and 5 bases, with 8 bases remaining between them. CDR3 length: 14 residues. The CDR3 protein is CAISESGMDQPQHF. For the CDR3, the DNA is TGTGCCATCAGTGAGTCGGGGATGGATCAGCCCCAGCATTTT.

In its sample, this clonotype was seen many times. The chain has TRBV12-3 or TRBV12-4 and TRBJ2-7, with D perhaps matching TRBD1 (5 bases). The CDR3 length is 13 residues. Trimming shortened V by 6 bases and J by 2 bases, and 11 bases separated the two germline ends. The CDR3 DNA follows: TGTGCCAGCAGACCGGACACTACCTACGAGCAGTACTTC. Translation: CASRPDTTYEQYF.

The table lists this clonotype with a few counts. The chain recombines TRBV7-8 with TRBJ2-1, with TRBD2 matching over 8 bases. The trim removed 6 bases at V and 5 bases at J, leaving 15 bases unmatched. Germline CDR1 SGHVS, CDR2 FQNEAQ. CDR3 size: 17 residues. CDR3 amino acids: CASRDRSGSVSHNEQFF. The CDR3 region has the DNA TGTGCCAGCAGAGATAGAAGCGGGAGCGTTTCCCACAATGAGCAGTTCTTC.

The V call is TRBV6-1, the J call TRBJ1-1; the D gene is possibly TRBD1 (5 bases). Germline CDR1 and CDR2: MNHNS and SASEGT. Trimming pared 6 bases from V and 1 base from J, leaving 9 bases between. The CDR3 sequence is 13 residues long. The CDR3 protein is CASRWDANTEAFF. The DNA for the CDR3 is TGTGCCAGCAGGTGGGACGCGAACACTGAAGCTTTCTTT.

The gene calls are TRBV29-1 and TRBJ2-5; D is ambiguous. The germline V gene encodes CDR1 SQVTM and CDR2 ANQGSEA. V dropped 6 bases and J dropped 0 bases, with 2 bases sitting between them. This CDR3 spans 10 amino acids. The CDR3 is CSVYQETQYF. The CDR3 nucleotides are TGCAGCGTCTACCAAGAGACCCAGTACTTC.

In this sample, this clonotype turned up many times. The chain uses TRBV6-1 and TRBJ2-3; D is unclear. The CDR3 spans 12 residues. CDR1 is MNHNS, CDR2 SASEGT, per germline. V was pared by 2 bases and J by 2 bases, with 2 bases between. The CDR3 DNA reads as TGTGCCAGCAGTGAACACACAGATACGCAGTATTTT. This encodes CASSEHTDTQYF.

The V and J genes are TRBV10-3 and TRBJ2-2, with D possibly called TRBD1 or TRBD2 (6 bases each). Germline CDR1 and CDR2: ENHRY and SYGVKD. The V and J ends lost 7 bases and 6 bases respectively, with 9 bases between them. CDR3 length: 12 residues. In nucleotides, the CDR3 is TGTGCCATCACCGGGGGCTCCGGGGAGCTGTTTTTT. It codes for CAITGGSGELFF.

This clonotype came up once. This chain connects TRBV12-3 or TRBV12-4 to TRBJ2-5, with TRBD1 as a possible D gene (6 bases). V shed 4 bases and J shed 13 bases, with 13 bases lying between them. The CDR3 totals 11 residues. The CDR3 DNA follows: TGTGCCAGCAGTTCAACAGGGAGCCTGTACTTC. Its protein is CASSSTGSLYF.

This sequence joins TRBV12-3 or TRBV12-4 and TRBJ2-6, with TRBD1 matching over 7 bases. The CDR3 runs 14 residues. V was pared by 7 bases and J by 3 bases, with 3 bases of the junction left unmatched. The CDR3 region is CASTRGLGANVLTF. As DNA, the CDR3 is TGTGCCAGCACGAGGGGGCTTGGGGCCAACGTCCTGACTTTC.

This clonotype was seen ten or more times. CDR3 nucleotides: TGCGCCAGCAGCTTCGGTTTCACGGATCACTATGGCTACACCTTC. Its protein product is CASSFGFTDHYGYTF. The chain joins TRBV5-1 to TRBJ1-2; D is ambiguous. Trimming pared 2 bases from V and 3 bases from J, leaving 14 bases between. CDR3 length: 15 residues. Germline V gene sequence: CDR1 SGHRS, CDR2 YFSETQ.

The table lists this clonotype with many counts. The chain combines TRBV29-1 with TRBJ2-7; either TRBD1 or TRBD2 may supply D (5 bases each). In germline, CDR1 is SQVTM, CDR2 ANQGSEA. V was trimmed by 4 bases and J by 2 bases, leaving 15 bases between them. The CDR3 is 14 residues long. The CDR3 sequence is CSVGEGTGAYEQYF. In DNA, the CDR3 is TGCAGCGTTGGAGAGGGTACAGGCGCCTACGAGCAGTACTTC.

J is TRBJ2-1 and V is TRBV9; 10 nucleotides align to TRBD2. Germline V gives CDR1 SGDLS, CDR2 YYNGEE. This CDR3 region has 16 residues. V lost 3 bases to trimming and J lost 6 bases; unmatched junction nucleotides: 9. The CDR3 protein is CASSALAGVLRNEQFF. The CDR3 DNA follows: TGTGCCAGCAGCGCCCTAGCGGGGGTACTCCGCAATGAGCAGTTCTTC.

Only a few counts were recorded for this clonotype. The chain employs TRBV9 and TRBJ2-6; TRBD1 is a possible D gene (6 bases). V lost 3 bases to trimming and J lost 0 bases, with 7 bases between them. CDR1 and CDR2 from the germline V gene are SGDLS and YYNGEE. The CDR3 is 15 amino acids. CDR3 sequence (DNA): TGTGCCAGCAGCGAGGGGGACTCTGGGGCCAACGTCCTGACTTTC. Encoded protein: CASSEGDSGANVLTF. Supplemented by reference TRBV9 and TRBJ2-6, the full variable domain reads DSGVTQTPKHLITATGQRVTLRCSPRSGDLSVYWYQQSLDQGLQFLIQYYNGEERAKGNILERFSAQQFPDLHSELNLSSLELGDSALYFCASSEGDSGANVLTFGAGSRLTVL.

The genes are TRBV12-3 or TRBV12-4 and TRBJ1-1, with 7 bases matching TRBD1. Trimming took 5 bases from V and 0 from J; bases not matched to a gene: 9. CDR3 length: 16 residues. The CDR3 is CASSPRPGTVNTEAFF. The CDR3 DNA is TGTGCCAGCAGTCCTCGACCCGGGACAGTGAACACTGAAGCTTTCTTT.

CDR3 nucleotide sequence: TGTGCCAGCAGCTTAGCGTCCAGCGGGGGGACCATTAATGAGCAGTTCTTC. It translates to CASSLASSGGTINEQFF. This chain connects TRBV7-2 to TRBJ2-1; 9 bases agree with TRBD2. The germline V gene has CDR1 SGHTA and CDR2 FQGNSA. The CDR3 contains 17 residues. J was trimmed by 7 bases and V by 0 bases; bases with no gene match: 10.

This clonotype was counted between two and nine times. The J gene is TRBJ2-7, the V gene TRBV6-2 or TRBV6-3; D is possibly TRBD1 (5 bases). Between the trimmed V and J ends, which lost 6 bases and 2 bases, there was a span of 11 bases. The CDR3 extends over 13 amino acids. Per germline, CDR1 MNHEY and CDR2 SVGEGT. The CDR3 is CASSWTPAYEQYV. The CDR3 nucleotides are TGTGCCAGCAGCTGGACACCAGCCTACGAGCAGTACGTC.

This clonotype was counted ten times or more. V is TRBV9 and J is TRBJ2-1; possible D gene TRBD1, 5 bases. The CDR3 totals 13 residues. V was shortened by 0 bases and J by 4 bases, with 5 bases between the two germline ends. Germline values: CDR1 SGDLS, CDR2 YYNGEE. The CDR3 bases are TGTGCCAGCAGCGTAGGACAGTACAATGAGCAGTTCTTC. It is translated as CASSVGQYNEQFF.

This clonotype was seen repeatedly, ten times or more. The gene calls are TRBV6-1 and TRBJ1-5; no definite D call. The CDR3 is made up of 15 amino acids. Per germline, CDR1 MNHNS and CDR2 SASEGT. V was cut by 1 base and J by 2 bases, with 9 bases left in between. The CDR3 DNA reads as TGTGCCAGCAGTGAAGAAGGTGGGGGCAATCAGCCCCAGCATTTT. Translation: CASSEEGGGNQPQHF.

This clonotype appeared a few times. The chain recombines TRBV6-1 with TRBJ2-1; 9 nucleotides agree with TRBD2. Germline loops: CDR1 MNHNS, CDR2 SASEGT. The junction had 6 bases not matched to a gene; V was cut back by 3 bases and J by 6 bases. CDR3 length equals 15 residues. Here the CDR3 reads CASSDLAGGLNEQFF. The CDR3 DNA reads TGTGCCAGCAGTGATTTGGCGGGGGGGCTCAATGAGCAGTTCTTC.

In its sample, this clonotype was seen a few times. The chain employs TRBV3-1 and TRBJ2-5; the match to TRBD1 covers 8 bases. Germline CDR1 and CDR2: LGHDT and YNNKEL (reference sequence). This CDR3 has 14 amino acids. V gave up 4 bases and J gave up 7 bases; unmatched junction bases: 8. The CDR3 region is CASSRDRGFGTQYF. The CDR3 DNA reads as TGTGCCAGCAGCCGAGACAGGGGTTTCGGGACCCAGTACTTC.

This clonotype was observed a handful of times. This rearrangement joins TRBV6-4 to TRBJ2-1; 10 bases are a match to TRBD2. Losses at the gene ends were 4 bases for V and 3 bases for J; bases not matched to a gene: 3. Germline-derived CDR1 and CDR2 are MRHNA and SNTAGT. This CDR3 has 15 residues. This chain's CDR3 is CASSGSGGDYNEQFF. The CDR3, as DNA: TGTGCCAGCAGTGGAAGCGGGGGGGACTACAATGAGCAGTTCTTC.

This clonotype showed up just a few times. The rearrangement links TRBV20-1 to TRBJ1-2, with TRBD1 identical over 11 bases. The V and J ends lost 1 base and 3 bases, in that order; junction bases with no gene match: 4. Germline V CDR1 and CDR2: DFQATT, SNEGSKA (reference sequence). The CDR3 consists of 15 residues. DNA for the CDR3: TGCAGTGCTAGAGCCCGGACAGGGGGCGACTATGGCTACACCTTC. Translation: CSARARTGGDYGYTF.